The 22 T cell receptor beta chains below all came from one sample that was sequenced in a study of blood T cell repertoires in COVID-19. Clones were sequenced by immunoSEQ multiplex PCR, and TCRdb holds only the in-frame ones, with some missing. This sample yields fewer than 300,000 clones, of which 85% are seen a single time; about an eighth belongs to the top ten. Material: peripheral blood. Every receptor here comes from a human donor in a cohort sampled during active COVID-19.

The chain is built from TRBV11-2 and TRBJ2-5, with 8 bases aligning to TRBD2. The CDR3 extends over 15 amino acids. The trim removed 3 bases at V and 4 bases at J, leaving 7 bases unmatched. CDR1 SGHAT and CDR2 FQNNGV come from the germline V gene. The CDR3 region is CASSLRGAGGETQYF. In DNA form, the CDR3 reads TGTGCCAGCAGCTTGAGAGGGGCGGGGGGAGAGACCCAGTACTTC.

The V call is TRBV9, the J call TRBJ2-5; D gene unclear. The CDR3 runs 13 residues. V lost 4 bases, J lost 3 bases, and 10 bases lay in between. From germline, CDR1 is SGDLS and CDR2 YYNGEE. The CDR3 spells CASSPGAEETQYF. CDR3 coding DNA: TGTGCCAGCAGCCCAGGTGCCGAAGAGACCCAGTACTTC.

This chain links TRBV4-3 with TRBJ1-1; maybe TRBD1 (5 bases). The CDR3 consists of 17 residues. CDR1 is LGHNA, CDR2 YSLEER, per germline. V lost 4 bases to trimming and J lost 1 base, with 19 bases between them. CDR3 loop: CASSRQTVGLRNTEAFF. Here the CDR3 DNA reads TGCGCCAGCAGCCGCCAGACAGTCGGTTTACGGAACACTGAAGCTTTCTTT.

CDR3 nucleotides: TGTGCCAGCAGTTTATCGGCGGTAGGGGGAAAGCAGCCCCAGCATTTT. Its protein product is CASSLSAVGGKQPQHF. V and J are TRBV28 and TRBJ1-5; a possible D gene is TRBD1 (6 bases). CDR1 is MDHEN, CDR2 SYDVKM, per germline. The CDR3 has 16 amino acids. Deletions cut 1 base from V and 7 bases from J, with 17 bases between.

This clone showed up just once. This chain joins TRBV19 and TRBJ1-5; TRBD1 might be the D (6 bases). The CDR3 is 14 amino acids. Trimming left V 5 bases short and J 9 bases short, with 17 bases between. The V gene's germline CDR1 is LNHDA and CDR2 SQIVND (reference sequence). The CDR3 DNA sequence: TGTGCCAGTAGTTCCCCAGGGGCGCCTCGGCCCCAGCATTTT. This sequence encodes CASSSPGAPRPQHF.

V usage is TRBV19 and J usage is TRBJ2-7; possible D gene TRBD2, 5 bases. CDR3 size: 16 residues. V lost 0 bases and J lost 2, with 14 bases in between. Germline CDR1 LNHDA, CDR2 SQIVND (reference sequence). This chain's CDR3 is CASSIEAGSGPYEQYF. The CDR3, as DNA: TGTGCCAGTAGTATAGAGGCGGGTTCTGGACCCTACGAGCAGTACTTC. The full variable domain, completed using reference TRBV19 and TRBJ2-7, is DGGITQSPKYLFRKEGQNVTLSCEQNLNHDAMYWYRQDPGQGLRLIYYSQIVNDFQKGDIAEGYSVSREKKESFPLTVTSAQKNPTAFYLCASSIEAGSGPYEQYFGPGTRLTVT.

This clone has just one count. The chain carries TRBV7-2 and TRBJ2-7; 8 bases match TRBD2. The CDR3 has 17 residues. After removal of 1 base from V and 0 bases from J, the junction contained 8 bases not matched to a gene. Germline V gives CDR1 SGHTA, CDR2 FQGNSA. CDR3 amino acids: CASSLGSGSGSSYEQYF. CDR3 coding DNA: TGTGCCAGCAGCTTAGGGTCGGGGAGCGGGAGCTCCTACGAGCAGTACTTC.

A single count supports this clone. The chain carries TRBV30 and TRBJ1-1; 7 bases line up with TRBD1. J was trimmed by 1 base and V by 2 bases; bases with no gene match: 4. Germline CDR1 GTSNPN, CDR2 SVGIG (reference sequence). The length of the CDR3 is 14 residues. CDR3 loop: CAWSLTGANTEAFF. The CDR3 nucleotides read TGTGCCTGGAGTCTTACAGGGGCGAACACTGAAGCTTTCTTT.

This sequence joins TRBV6-6 and TRBJ1-1; D gene uncertain. V was clipped by 4 bases and J by 5 bases, with 14 bases between them. This CDR3 has 14 residues. Germline CDR1 and CDR2: MNHNY and SVGAGI (reference sequence). The CDR3 bases are TGTGCCAGCAGTTTGCGGGAGGAAAGGACTGAAGCTTTCTTT. Its protein product is CASSLREERTEAFF.

This sequence joins TRBV2 and TRBJ1-5; D is unclear. CDR1 SNHLY and CDR2 FYNNEI come from the germline V gene. This CDR3 has 15 amino acids. V gave up 7 bases and J gave up 1 base, with 14 bases separating them. The CDR3 nucleotides are TGTGCCAGCACCTCCCGAGGGCTGAGCAATCAGCCCCAGCATTTT. Translated, it gives CASTSRGLSNQPQHF.

The genes are TRBV7-9 and TRBJ2-2; D is ambiguous. CDR1 and CDR2 from the germline V gene are SEHNR and FQNEAQ (reference sequence). Trimming stripped 1 base from V and 1 base from J, with 10 bases between. This CDR3 comprises 16 residues. CDR3 amino acids: CASSLEKRWNTGELFF. The CDR3 region has the DNA TGTGCCAGCAGCTTAGAGAAGCGTTGGAACACCGGGGAGCTGTTTTTT.

V usage is TRBV7-2 and J usage is TRBJ2-3; a weak D match, TRBD2 (6 bases). Germline V CDR1 and CDR2: SGHTA, FQGNSA. The CDR3 extends over 19 amino acids. V was cut by 1 base and J by 0 bases, with 20 bases left in between. In nucleotides, the CDR3 is TGTGCCAGCAGCTTAGAGGAGCGGGTTTCGGCAGGGAGCACAGATACGCAGTATTTT. It yields the protein CASSLEERVSAGSTDTQYF.

J is TRBJ1-2 and V is TRBV18, with TRBD1 as a possible D gene (5 bases). The CDR3 spans 15 residues. Trimming removed 5 bases from V and 7 bases from J, with 20 bases in between. From germline, CDR1 is KGHSH and CDR2 LQKENI. CDR3 DNA: TGTGCCAGCTCAGACCAGTCCCAGGGTGTACGTGGCTACACCTTC. Translated: CASSDQSQGVRGYTF. Supplemented by reference TRBV18 and TRBJ1-2, the full variable domain reads NAGVMQNPRHLVRRRGQEARLRCSPMKGHSHVYWYRQLPEEGLKFMVYLQKENIIDESGMPKERFSAEFPKEGPSILRIQQVVRGDSAAYFCASSDQSQGVRGYTFGSGTRLTVV.

The chain couples TRBV28 to TRBJ2-1, with no clear D. CDR3 length equals 14 residues. Germline V gene lookup returns CDR1 MDHEN and CDR2 SYDVKM. The V end was cut by 7 bases, the J end by 6 bases, with 16 bases between. The CDR3 DNA reads TGTGCCAGCACCGAAGTGGGCCGAGCCAATGAGCAGTTCTTC. It specifies CASTEVGRANEQFF.

The chain has TRBV12-3 or TRBV12-4 and TRBJ1-3; D unclear. Trimming took off 3 bases at V and 4 bases at J, with 4 bases between the two ends. The CDR3 totals 12 residues. CDR3 sequence reads: CASSFVGNTIYF. The CDR3 DNA sequence: TGTGCCAGCAGTTTCGTGGGAAACACCATATATTTT.

The table lists this clone with a few counts. The rearrangement links TRBV6-5 to TRBJ1-2; D perhaps matches TRBD1 (6 bases). Germline V gene lookup returns CDR1 MNHEY and CDR2 SVGAGI. This CDR3 has 15 amino acids. V shed 7 bases and J shed 4 bases, with 19 bases lying between them. The CDR3 is CASTLGQLKGYGYTF. The CDR3 DNA sequence: TGTGCCAGCACCCTCGGACAGCTAAAGGGCTATGGCTACACCTTC.

CDR3 coding DNA: TGCGCCAGCCGCCCACGACTAGATCCGGCCACAGATACGCAGTATTTT. Amino acids: CASRPRLDPATDTQYF. V is TRBV4-1 and J is TRBJ2-3, with D maybe TRBD2 (6 bases). The CDR3 sequence is 16 residues long. Trimming cost V 8 bases and J 2 bases, with 20 bases left between them. CDR1 is MGHRA, CDR2 YSYEKL, per germline.

This chain links TRBV5-5 with TRBJ2-3; D perhaps matches TRBD1 (6 bases). The V gene's germline CDR1 is SGHKS and CDR2 YYEKEE (reference sequence). The CDR3 runs to 14 residues. V was pared by 4 bases and J by 5 bases, with 14 bases between. DNA for the CDR3: TGTGCCAGCAGCGCAGGGGCGAGAGAAGATACGCAGTATTTT. It codes for CASSAGAREDTQYF. The full variable domain, with the rest looked up from reference TRBV5-5 and TRBJ2-3, is DAGVTQSPTHLIKTRGQQVTLRCSPISGHKSVSWYQQVLGQGPQFIFQYYEKEERGRGNFPDRFSARQFPNYSSELNVNALLLGDSALYLCASSAGAREDTQYFGPGTRLTVL.

The chain carries TRBV9 and TRBJ2-7; TRBD2 matches at 7 bases. Germline trimming cut 0 bases from V and 4 bases from J; bases unmatched to any gene: 7. This CDR3 is 15 amino acids long. Germline assignment: CDR1 SGDLS and CDR2 YYNGEE. The CDR3 DNA follows: TGTGCCAGCAGCGTAGATGCTAGCGGAGTGTACGAGCAGTACTTC. Translating it yields CASSVDASGVYEQYF.

The CDR3 bases are TGTGCCAGCAGCTCCCGCGGGACGGTGAACACCGGGGAGCTGTTTTTT. Protein product: CASSSRGTVNTGELFF. The V and J genes are TRBV9 and TRBJ2-2; TRBD2 might be the D (6 bases). The CDR3 runs 16 residues. Germline CDR1 is SGDLS and CDR2 is YYNGEE. Trimming left V 4 bases short and J 1 base short, with 14 bases between.

V is TRBV6-5 and J is TRBJ1-1, with 8 bases fitting TRBD1. This CDR3 is 13 amino acids long. CDR1 and CDR2 (germline): MNHEY, SVGAGI. With V trimmed by 9 bases and J by 5 bases, 8 bases remained unmatched. CDR3 loop: CASTRQGSTEAFF. The CDR3 region has the DNA TGTGCCAGTACTAGACAGGGGAGTACTGAAGCTTTCTTT.

The chain uses TRBV15 and TRBJ1-1; D gene uncertain. V was cut by 0 bases and J by 4 bases, with 12 bases left in between. CDR1 LNHNV and CDR2 YYDKDF come from the germline V gene (reference sequence). This CDR3 is 15 amino acids long. The CDR3 DNA reads as TGTGCCACCAGCAGAGATCTTGGACGGGGCACTGAAGCTTTCTTT. This encodes CATSRDLGRGTEAFF. Full variable domain (outside the CDR3, taken from reference TRBV15 and TRBJ1-1): DAMVIQNPRYQVTQFGKPVTLSCSQTLNHNVMYWYQQKSSQAPKLLFHYYDKDFNNEADTPDNFQSRRPNTSFCFLDIRSPGLGDTAMYLCATSRDLGRGTEAFFGQGTRLTVV.